One and the same sample provided the 29 T cell receptor beta chains below, sequenced in a study of T cells in Graves' hyperthyroidism and ophthalmopathy (dated by TCRdb to between 2017 and 2020). The library was built by means of multiplex PCR. Sequenced on an Illumina HiSeq 2000. The TCR beta CDR3 regions were amplified from RNA transcripts. The TCR CDR3 was subjected to a first round of RT-PCR using the HTBI primer set and the Qiagen OneStep RT-PCR kit. Using fastp at Q25 and MiXCR, TCRdb reprocessed the public reads and kept productive beta chains. Rows matching on CDR3 protein sequence are summarized as one entry with the most common DNA and genes. Present in this sample are around 250,000 distinct CDR3 sequences, just over 14% of which were seen just once. 10% to 15% of the sample is in the top ten clones. Input material: blood. The source is a woman aged 40 to 50 with Graves' hyperthyroidism that later progressed to Graves' ophthalmopathy.

This clonotype was seen at least ten times. This sequence joins TRBV20-1 and TRBJ2-7; TRBD2 is a possible D gene (7 bases). Germline CDR1 DFQATT, CDR2 SNEGSKA (reference sequence). The CDR3 spans 14 residues. The germline V and J ends were trimmed by 6 bases and 2 bases, with 17 bases remaining between them. The CDR3 bases are TGCAGTGCGAAGGGGGGGAGACAGACCTACGAGCAGTACTTC. It yields the protein CSAKGGRQTYEQYF.

The table lists this clonotype with many counts. The chain is built from TRBV7-8 and TRBJ2-3; TRBD2 is a possible D gene (6 bases). The CDR3 runs 17 residues. The ends were cut back, 4 bases at V and 2 bases at J, with 19 bases in the middle. Per the germline V gene, CDR1 is SGHVS and CDR2 is FQNEAQ. CDR3 protein: CASSSGFGRDATDTQYF. The CDR3 region has the DNA TGTGCCAGCAGCTCAGGCTTTGGGCGGGACGCCACAGATACGCAGTATTTT.

This clonotype was detected many times. The rearrangement uses TRBV12-3 or TRBV12-4 and TRBJ2-3; possibly TRBD1 or TRBD2 for D (5 bases each). This CDR3 is built from 14 residues. V lost 4 bases to trimming and J lost 5 bases, with 13 bases between them. CDR3 in DNA: TGTGCCAGCAGTTCGGGACGCGTAGAAGATACGCAGTATTTT. Translation gives CASSSGRVEDTQYF.

This rearrangement joins TRBV6-5 to TRBJ2-1; 7 bases are shared with TRBD2. This CDR3 has 13 residues. The germline CDR1 and CDR2 sequences are MNHEY and SVGAGI. Trimming removed 9 bases from V and 4 bases from J; junction bases left unmatched: 6. The CDR3 region is CASTSVGYNEQFF. The CDR3 DNA is TGTGCCAGTACTAGCGTCGGGTACAATGAGCAGTTCTTC.

This clonotype was detected a few times. This chain joins TRBV4-1 and TRBJ2-7; 7 bases agree with TRBD2. The V gene's germline CDR1 is MGHRA and CDR2 YSYEKL. The CDR3 extends over 12 amino acids. J was trimmed by 5 bases and V by 5 bases; bases with no gene match: 3. The CDR3 DNA reads as TGCGCCAGCAGCTCCCGGGGGGACGAGCAGTACTTC. It is translated as CASSSRGDEQYF.

The CDR3 DNA reads as TGCAGTGCTACTTGGGCGGGAGAGTACAATGAGCAGTTCTTC. Its protein is CSATWAGEYNEQFF. This sequence joins TRBV20-1 and TRBJ2-1, with 7 bases fitting TRBD2. Unmatched junction bases numbered 7, after V lost 4 bases and J lost 4 bases. The CDR3 is made up of 14 amino acids. Germline V gene sequence: CDR1 DFQATT, CDR2 SNEGSKA (reference sequence).

In this sample, this clonotype turned up many times. The chain is built from TRBV5-1 and TRBJ1-5; perhaps TRBD1 as D (5 bases). Trimming stripped 0 bases from V and 7 bases from J, with 11 bases between. Germline lookup yields CDR1 SGHRS and CDR2 YFSETQ. The CDR3 has 14 amino acids. In DNA, the CDR3 is TGCGCCAGCAGCTTGGACGGGACGGCCCAGCCCCAGCATTTT. It translates to CASSLDGTAQPQHF.

This clonotype was observed a handful of times. The chain links TRBV19 to TRBJ1-5; the D gene is possibly TRBD1 (6 bases). Trimming stripped 4 bases from V and 5 bases from J, with 9 bases between. Per germline, CDR1 LNHDA and CDR2 SQIVND (reference sequence). The CDR3 spans 13 residues. CDR3 region: CASSRQGHQPQHF. The CDR3 DNA reads TGTGCCAGTAGTAGGCAGGGGCATCAGCCCCAGCATTTT.

This clonotype was recorded many times. V gene TRBV3-1 combines with J gene TRBJ2-1; 12 bases line up with TRBD2. The V gene end was trimmed by 4 bases and the J gene end by 9 bases; junction bases not matched to a gene: 10. There are 16 residues in the CDR3. Germline V gene sequence: CDR1 LGHDT, CDR2 YNNKEL (reference sequence). In DNA, the CDR3 is TGTGCCAGCAGCCGTGGGACTAGCGGGTCGGGGGGTGAGCAGTTCTTC. Protein sequence: CASSRGTSGSGGEQFF.

This clonotype was observed at least ten times. The CDR3 is CSARGGRAGADTQYF. The DNA for the CDR3 is TGCAGTGCTAGAGGAGGTAGAGCGGGAGCCGATACGCAGTATTTT. This chain connects TRBV20-1 to TRBJ2-3; 8 bases are a match to TRBD2. The V segment lost 1 base and the J segment 6 bases; nucleotides outside the gene matches: 9. Germline lookup yields CDR1 DFQATT and CDR2 SNEGSKA (reference sequence). CDR3 size: 15 residues.

This clonotype occurred many times. This chain connects TRBV5-8 to TRBJ2-7, with 8 positions matching TRBD1. Losses at the gene ends were 5 bases for V and 0 bases for J; bases not matched to a gene: 19. This CDR3 has 19 amino acids. CDR1 SGHTS and CDR2 YDEGEE come from the germline V gene. The chain's CDR3 is CASSLNFLSRDRSSYEQYF. DNA of the CDR3: TGTGCCAGCAGTTTAAACTTCCTTTCCCGGGACAGGAGCTCCTACGAGCAGTACTTC. Looking up the rest from reference TRBV5-8 and TRBJ2-7 gives the full variable domain: EAGVTQSPTHLIKTRGQQATLRCSPISGHTSVYWYQQALGLGLQFLLWYDEGEERNRGNFPPRFSGRQFPNYSSELNVNALELEDSALYLCASSLNFLSRDRSSYEQYFGPGTRLTVT.

This clonotype was counted many times. This chain links TRBV24-1 with TRBJ2-1; D is unclear. The germline gives CDR1 KGHDR, CDR2 SFDVKD. V was pared by 1 base and J by 0 bases, with 9 bases between. The CDR3 loop spans 16 amino acids. CDR3 loop: CATSDFPSDSYNEQFF. CDR3 bases: TGTGCCACCAGTGATTTCCCCAGCGACTCCTACAATGAGCAGTTCTTC.

This clonotype was recorded many times. The chain recombines TRBV4-1 with TRBJ1-1; D unresolved. Germline CDR1 is MGHRA and CDR2 is YSYEKL. This CDR3 has 14 amino acids. Trimming took 1 base from V and 3 from J, leaving 9 bases between them. The CDR3 protein is CASSQGPRDTEAFF. CDR3 sequence (DNA): TGCGCCAGCAGCCAAGGGCCGAGAGACACTGAAGCTTTCTTT.

Ten or more counts support this clonotype. The chain employs TRBV6-1 and TRBJ2-7, with TRBD1 matching 9 bases. Germline V gives CDR1 MNHNS, CDR2 SASEGT. V lost 6 bases to trimming and J lost 5 bases; unmatched junction nucleotides: 5. The length of the CDR3 is 13 residues. The CDR3: CASRWTGAHEQYF. CDR3 DNA: TGTGCCAGCAGATGGACAGGGGCCCACGAGCAGTACTTC.

This clonotype was found many times. V and J are TRBV28 and TRBJ2-7, with 10 bases aligning to TRBD2. Germline V gene sequence: CDR1 MDHEN, CDR2 SYDVKM. The CDR3 length is 15 residues. The ends lost 6 bases at V and 4 bases at J; junction bases unmatched: 9. This CDR3 reads CASSSLAGGVYEQYF. The CDR3, as DNA: TGTGCCAGCAGCTCCTTAGCGGGAGGTGTTTACGAGCAGTACTTC.

This clonotype has ten or more counts. The rearrangement joins TRBV11-2 to TRBJ2-3; 7 bases match TRBD2. V lost 1 base and J lost 4; bases outside the gene matches: 5. This CDR3 is 15 amino acids long. The germline V gene has CDR1 SGHAT and CDR2 FQNNGV. The CDR3, as DNA: TGTGCCAGCAGCTTAGTCCTAGCGGTCTCAGATACGCAGTATTTT. Amino acid sequence: CASSLVLAVSDTQYF.

In its sample, this clonotype was seen many times. This chain joins TRBV2 and TRBJ1-1; no reliable D call. CDR3 length: 15 amino acids. Germline CDR1 reads SNHLY; CDR2 reads FYNNEI. Deletions cut 4 bases from V and 0 bases from J, with 12 bases between. The CDR3 sequence: CASSASRAMNTEAFF. The CDR3 nucleotides read TGTGCCAGCAGTGCTTCCCGGGCCATGAACACTGAAGCTTTCTTT.

This clonotype has a handful of counts. V and J are TRBV20-1 and TRBJ2-1; D might be TRBD2 (5 bases). V lost 2 bases, J lost 1 base, and 12 bases lay in between. The germline V gene has CDR1 DFQATT and CDR2 SNEGSKA (reference sequence). The CDR3 spans 15 residues. CDR3 coding DNA: TGCAGTGCTAGAACATTTAGCGCTTCCTACAATGAGCAGTTCTTC. This translates into CSARTFSASYNEQFF.

To note about this clonotype: The CDR3 does not end in the conserved phenylalanine or tryptophan, so this is likely a read error. The chain employs TRBV9 and TRBJ2-7; a weak D match, TRBD2 (5 bases). The CDR3 is 14 amino acids. Germline V lookup: CDR1 SGDLS, CDR2 YYNGEE. V lost 4 bases to trimming and J lost 0 bases, with 11 bases between them. The DNA for the CDR3 is TGTGCCAGCAGCCCAACTGGAGGCTCCTACGAGCAGTACATC. This encodes CASSPTGGSYEQYI.

The chain joins TRBV28 to TRBJ2-7; tentative D call: TRBD1 (6 bases). The length of the CDR3 is 16 residues. V was clipped by 7 bases and J by 2 bases, with 21 bases between them. From germline, CDR1 is MDHEN and CDR2 SYDVKM. The CDR3 coding sequence is TGTGCCAGCAACAACTACGGGACACATCAACCCTACGAGCAGTACTTC. Its translation: CASNNYGTHQPYEQYF.

Only one count was recorded for this clonotype. With a much larger clone just one base away, this may be a read error. V is TRBV20-1 and J is TRBJ2-5; a possible D gene is TRBD2 (6 bases). Germline V gene lookup returns CDR1 DFQATT and CDR2 SNEGSKA (reference sequence). The CDR3 sequence is 12 residues long. CDR3 in amino acids: CSARLAQGTQYF. CDR3 in DNA: TGCAGTGCTAGACTAGCGCAAGGGACCCAGTACTTC.

This clonotype was detected many times. V gene TRBV7-8 combines with J gene TRBJ2-2, with 9 bases aligning to TRBD2. CDR3 length equals 16 residues. CDR1 and CDR2 from the germline V gene are SGHVS and FQNEAQ. V lost 2 bases to trimming and J lost 1 base; unmatched junction nucleotides: 2. CDR3 residues: CASSLMTSGNTGELFF. CDR3 coding DNA: TGTGCCAGCAGCTTAATGACTAGCGGGAACACCGGGGAGCTGTTTTTT.

The table lists this clonotype with many counts. The chain combines TRBV2 with TRBJ1-2, with D hard to call. Per germline, CDR1 SNHLY and CDR2 FYNNEI. Trimming cost V 2 bases and J 5 bases, with 12 bases left between them. This CDR3 has 14 amino acids. CDR3 loop: CASSEIGQAYGYTF. The CDR3 region has the DNA TGTGCCAGCAGTGAAATAGGGCAGGCTTATGGCTACACCTTC.

This clonotype came up many times. The chain uses TRBV30 and TRBJ2-7; D ambiguous. Germline CDR1 and CDR2: GTSNPN and SVGIG (reference sequence). Trimming cost V 0 bases and J 3 bases, with 9 bases left between them. The CDR3 is 13 amino acids. In DNA, the CDR3 is TGTGCCTGGAGTGTACATGGGGACTACGAGCAGTACTTC. This sequence encodes CAWSVHGDYEQYF.

This clonotype was detected many times. The gene calls are TRBV5-1 and TRBJ2-1; TRBD2 aligns across 14 bases. V shed 1 base and J 5 bases; nucleotides not matched to a gene: 26. This CDR3 is 24 amino acids long. Germline V gene lookup returns CDR1 SGHRS and CDR2 YFSETQ. Written as DNA, the CDR3 is TGCGCCAGCAGCTTGAAGAGGGGGTCTAGGTGGGGACTAGCGGGAGAACGGGTAGACAATGAGCAGTTCTTC. Translating it yields CASSLKRGSRWGLAGERVDNEQFF.

This clonotype showed up many times. The chain couples TRBV6-1 to TRBJ2-7; D could derive from TRBD1 or TRBD2 (5 bases each). V was pared by 4 bases and J by 4 bases, with 5 bases between. The CDR3 sequence is 11 residues long. Per the germline V gene, CDR1 is MNHNS and CDR2 is SASEGT. The chain's CDR3 is CASSGGYEQYF. The CDR3 coding sequence is TGTGCCAGCAGTGGGGGGTACGAGCAGTACTTC.

In this sample, this clonotype turned up many times. V is TRBV28 and J is TRBJ2-7; 7 nucleotides match TRBD1. Trimming cost V 6 bases and J 0 bases; bases outside gene matches: 11. This CDR3 is built from 16 residues. The V gene's germline CDR1 is MDHEN and CDR2 SYDVKM. The DNA for the CDR3 is TGTGCCAGCAGCTCCGAACCAGGACAGGCCTCCTACGAGCAGTACTTC. It specifies CASSSEPGQASYEQYF. Combining the CDR3 with reference TRBV28 and TRBJ2-7 gives the whole variable domain DVKVTQSSRYLVKRTGEKVFLECVQDMDHENMFWYRQDPGLGLRLIYFSYDVKMKEKGDIPEGYSVSREKKERFSLILESASTNQTSMYLCASSSEPGQASYEQYFGPGTRLTVT.

In its sample, this clonotype was seen a few times. V is TRBV28 and J is TRBJ2-7; D not resolved. The CDR3 spans 11 residues. In germline, CDR1 is MDHEN, CDR2 SYDVKM. V shed 7 bases and J shed 5 bases, with 9 bases lying between them. The CDR3 reads CASTIFHEQYF. CDR3 DNA: TGTGCCAGCACCATTTTCCACGAGCAGTACTTC.

This clonotype appeared many times. The chain has TRBV7-6 and TRBJ1-4; 9 bases are shared with TRBD1. The CDR3 has 16 amino acids. The junction had 11 bases not matched to a gene; V was cut back by 4 bases and J by 8 bases. The germline gives CDR1 SGHVS, CDR2 FNYEAQ. CDR3 nucleotide sequence: TGTGCCAGCAGCTCCCCGGAGGGACAGGGTCGGGAAAAACTGTTTTTT. The encoded protein is CASSSPEGQGREKLFF.